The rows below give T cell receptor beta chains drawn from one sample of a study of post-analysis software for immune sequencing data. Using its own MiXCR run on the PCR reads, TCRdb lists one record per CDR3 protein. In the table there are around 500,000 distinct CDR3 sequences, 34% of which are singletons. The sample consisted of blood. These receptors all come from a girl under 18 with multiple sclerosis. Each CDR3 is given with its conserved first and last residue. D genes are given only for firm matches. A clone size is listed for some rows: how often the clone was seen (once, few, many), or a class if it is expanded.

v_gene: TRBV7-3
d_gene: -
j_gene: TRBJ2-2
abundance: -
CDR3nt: TGTGCCAGCAGCCCAGGCAGCGTAACTGGGGAGCTGTTTTTT
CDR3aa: CASSPGSVTGELFF

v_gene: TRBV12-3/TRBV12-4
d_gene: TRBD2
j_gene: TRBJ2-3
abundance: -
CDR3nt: TGTGCCAGCAGCCCGACTAGCGGGAGAGGTCCCACAGATACGCAGTATTTT
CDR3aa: CASSPTSGRGPTDTQYF

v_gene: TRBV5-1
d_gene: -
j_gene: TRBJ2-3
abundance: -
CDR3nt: TGCGCCAGCAACTCCCCACCGGCAGATACGCAGTATTTT
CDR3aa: CASNSPPADTQYF

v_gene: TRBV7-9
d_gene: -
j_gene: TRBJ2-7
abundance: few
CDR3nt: TGTGCCAGCAGCTTACAGCCCTACGAGCAGTACTTC
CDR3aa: CASSLQPYEQYF

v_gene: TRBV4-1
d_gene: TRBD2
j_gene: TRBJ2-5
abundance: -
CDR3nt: TGCGCCGGCAGCCAAGAGTCAGGACTAGCGGGGGGTGAGACCCAGTACTTC
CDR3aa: CAGSQESGLAGGETQYF

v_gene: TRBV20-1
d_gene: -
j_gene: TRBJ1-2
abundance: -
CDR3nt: TGCAGGGGGCGGCAGACAACTAACTATGGCTACACCTTC
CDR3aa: CRGRQTTNYGYTF

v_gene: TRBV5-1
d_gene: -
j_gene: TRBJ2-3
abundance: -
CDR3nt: TGCGCCAGCAGCATCGGGACCGCGAGCACAGATACGCAGTATTTT
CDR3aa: CASSIGTASTDTQYF

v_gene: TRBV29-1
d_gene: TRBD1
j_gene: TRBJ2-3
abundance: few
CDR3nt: TGCAGCGTTGGGGGACAGTACACAGATACGCAGTATTTT
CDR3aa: CSVGGQYTDTQYF

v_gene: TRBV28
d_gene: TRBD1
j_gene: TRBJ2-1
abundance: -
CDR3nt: TGTGCCAGCAGTGCCGGGGACAGGGAGCAGTTCTTC
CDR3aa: CASSAGDREQFF

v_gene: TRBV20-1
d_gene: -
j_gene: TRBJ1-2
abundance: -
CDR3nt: TGCAGTGCTAGAGATCCGGCCTATGGCTGCACCTTC
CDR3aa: CSARDPAYGCTF

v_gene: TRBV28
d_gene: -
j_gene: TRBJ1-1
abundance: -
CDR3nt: TGTGCCAGCAGCTTGTTACTAAACACTGAAGCTTTCTTT
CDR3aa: CASSLLLNTEAFF

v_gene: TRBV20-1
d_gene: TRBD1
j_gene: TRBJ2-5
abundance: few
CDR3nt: TGCAGTGCTCCGGGACAGGGGAATCAAGAGACCCAGTACTTC
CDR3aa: CSAPGQGNQETQYF

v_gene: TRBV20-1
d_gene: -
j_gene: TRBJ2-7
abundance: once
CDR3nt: TGCAGTGCCAGTCCTCAGGGGGGCGTAGAGCAGTACTTC
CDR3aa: CSASPQGGVEQYF

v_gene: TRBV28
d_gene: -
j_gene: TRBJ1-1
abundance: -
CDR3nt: TGTGCCAGCAGTTTAGACGGCGGATGGGACACTGAAGCTTTCTTT
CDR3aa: CASSLDGGWDTEAFF

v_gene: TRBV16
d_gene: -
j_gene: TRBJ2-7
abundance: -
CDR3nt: TGTGCCAGCAGCCAATCGGGCAGCTCCTACGAGCAGTACTTC
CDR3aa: CASSQSGSSYEQYF

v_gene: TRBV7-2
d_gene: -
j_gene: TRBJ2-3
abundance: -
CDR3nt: TGTGCCAGCAGCTTAACGGCTAGCGCTAGCACAGATACGCAGTATTTT
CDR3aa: CASSLTASASTDTQYF

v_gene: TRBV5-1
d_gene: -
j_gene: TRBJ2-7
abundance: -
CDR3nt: TGCGCCAGCAGGCCCGGGACGGACCCCTACGAGCAGTACTTC
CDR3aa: CASRPGTDPYEQYF

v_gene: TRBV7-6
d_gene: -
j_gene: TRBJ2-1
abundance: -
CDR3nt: TGTGCCAGCAGCCCGACGTCCCACACGGCCAATGAGCAGTTCTTC
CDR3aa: CASSPTSHTANEQFF

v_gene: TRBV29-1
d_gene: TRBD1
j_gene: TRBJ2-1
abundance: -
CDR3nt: TGCAGCGCTGACAGGGGGGAGCAGTTCTTC
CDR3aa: CSADRGEQFF

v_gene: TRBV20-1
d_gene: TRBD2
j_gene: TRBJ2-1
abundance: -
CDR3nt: TGCAGTGCCGAAGCCCTAATAGCGGGATCCGGGAATGAGCAGTTCTTC
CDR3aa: CSAEALIAGSGNEQFF

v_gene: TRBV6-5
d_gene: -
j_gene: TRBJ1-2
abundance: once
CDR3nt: TGTGCCAGCAGTACCCGCCTATTGAGAAAGTTATGGCTACATACCTTC
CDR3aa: CASSTRLLRKLWLHTF

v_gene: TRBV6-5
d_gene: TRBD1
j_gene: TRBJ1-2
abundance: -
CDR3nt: TGTGCCAGCAGAAAGACAGGGGCCAATGGCTACACTTTC
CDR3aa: CASRKTGANGYTF

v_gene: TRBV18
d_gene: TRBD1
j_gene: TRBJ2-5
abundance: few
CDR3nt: TGTGCCAGCTCACTTGACAGGGGGCCAGAGACCCAGTACTTC
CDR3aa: CASSLDRGPETQYF

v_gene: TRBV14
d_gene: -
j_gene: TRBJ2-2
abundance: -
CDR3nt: TGTGCCAGCAGCCAGAAGGCAGGAGTCCCGAACACCGGGGAGCTGTTTTTT
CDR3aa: CASSQKAGVPNTGELFF

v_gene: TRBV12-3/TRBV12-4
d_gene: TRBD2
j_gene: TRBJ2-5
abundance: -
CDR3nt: TGTGCCAGCGGGAGGGGACCTCCCAAAGGGGAGACCCAGTACTTC
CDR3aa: CASGRGPPKGETQYF

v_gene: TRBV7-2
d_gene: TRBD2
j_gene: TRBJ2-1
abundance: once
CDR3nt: TGTGCCAGCAGCTTGCCCGCTAGCGGGATATATTCCGACAATGAGCAGTTCTTC
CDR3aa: CASSLPASGIYSDNEQFF

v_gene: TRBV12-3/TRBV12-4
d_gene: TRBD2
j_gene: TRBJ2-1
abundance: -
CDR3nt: TGTGCCAGCAGCCATACAGGGACTAGCGGGGGGGGATACAATGAGCAGTTCTTC
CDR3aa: CASSHTGTSGGGYNEQFF

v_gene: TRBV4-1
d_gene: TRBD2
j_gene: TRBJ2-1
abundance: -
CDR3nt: TGCGCCAGCAGCCAGCCGGGACTAGCGACGGATGAGCAGTTCTTC
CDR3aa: CASSQPGLATDEQFF

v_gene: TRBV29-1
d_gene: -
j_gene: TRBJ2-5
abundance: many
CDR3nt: TGCAGCGTTCTTTTTTCACGGGGATCCGGGACCCAGTACTTC
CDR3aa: CSVLFSRGSGTQYF

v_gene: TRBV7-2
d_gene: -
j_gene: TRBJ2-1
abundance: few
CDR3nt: TGTGCCAGCAGCTTAATCGGGGACATTTACAATGAGCAGTTCTTC
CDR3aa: CASSLIGDIYNEQFF

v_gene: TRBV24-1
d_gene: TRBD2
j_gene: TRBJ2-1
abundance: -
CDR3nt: TGTGCCACCAGGCTAGCGGGGGGAAATGAGCAGTTCTTC
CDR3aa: CATRLAGGNEQFF

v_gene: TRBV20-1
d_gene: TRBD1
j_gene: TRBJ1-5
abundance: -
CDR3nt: TGCAGTGCTAGTCCTAGCGGGACAGTCAATCAGCCCCAGCATTTT
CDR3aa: CSASPSGTVNQPQHF

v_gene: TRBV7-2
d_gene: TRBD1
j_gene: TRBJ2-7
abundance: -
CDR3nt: TGTGCCAGCAGCTCCCCGACAGGGACCTACGAGCAGTACTTC
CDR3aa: CASSSPTGTYEQYF

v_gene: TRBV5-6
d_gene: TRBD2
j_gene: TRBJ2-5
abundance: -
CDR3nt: TGTGCCAGCAGCCCGGGACTAGCGGGGGGAGAGACCCAGTACTTC
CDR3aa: CASSPGLAGGETQYF

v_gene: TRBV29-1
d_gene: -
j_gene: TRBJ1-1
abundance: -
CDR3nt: TGCAGCACCCGGGGGAGGAACACTGAAGCTTTCTTT
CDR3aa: CSTRGRNTEAFF